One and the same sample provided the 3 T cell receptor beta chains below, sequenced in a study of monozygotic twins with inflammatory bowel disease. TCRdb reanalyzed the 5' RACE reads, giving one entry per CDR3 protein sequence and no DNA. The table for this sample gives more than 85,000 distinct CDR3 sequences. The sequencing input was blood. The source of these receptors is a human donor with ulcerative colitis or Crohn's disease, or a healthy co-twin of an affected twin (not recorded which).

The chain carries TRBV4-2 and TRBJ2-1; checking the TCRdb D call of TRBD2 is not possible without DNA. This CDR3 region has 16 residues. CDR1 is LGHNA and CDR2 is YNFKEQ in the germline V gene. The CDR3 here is CASSQNSGGLYNEQFF.

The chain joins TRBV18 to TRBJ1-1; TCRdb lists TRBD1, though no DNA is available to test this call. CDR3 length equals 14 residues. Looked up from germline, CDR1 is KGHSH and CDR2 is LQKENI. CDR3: CASSRGAGNTEAFF.

CDR3 region: CASSYSFSGDTEAFF. The chain combines TRBV6-5 with TRBJ1-1; TCRdb names TRBD1, which stays unverified in the absence of DNA. The V gene's germline CDR1 is MNHEY and CDR2 SVGAGI. This CDR3 contains 15 residues.